One T cell receptor beta chain is described in this entry. Method: immunoSEQ multiplex PCR; TCRdb's copy keeps in-frame clones and lacks some. The sample holds about 610,000 clones, around nine tenths seen once. This sample was taken from a study of shared T cell receptors in the human thymus. Germline CDR1 reads SEHNR; CDR2 reads FQNEAQ (reference sequence). This CDR3 has 15 amino acids. With 2 bases removed from V and 0 bases from J, the gap between germline ends came to 11 bases. This sample also appeared in a second study, on human thymus T cells. That work states: It was from resections taken during corrective heart surgery that the thymus tissue came.

The origin of this receptor is a boy under two years old with a congenital heart defect. The rearrangement uses TRBV7-9 and TRBJ2-7; a possible D gene is TRBD2 (5 bases). Sequencing used thymocytes. This chain's CDR3 is CASSLSGLSSYEQYF. In nucleotides, the CDR3 is TGTGCCAGCAGCTTAAGCGGTTTAAGCTCCTACGAGCAGTACTTC.